This note documents a single T cell receptor (beta chain) sequence. The target antigen is unknown. Patients were excluded because of uncontrolled infection, other autoimmune disease, pregnancy or lactation. The CDR3 runs to 13 residues. CDR1 is DFQATT and CDR2 is SNEGSKA in the germline V gene (reference sequence). V was shortened by 4 bases and J by 8 bases, with 14 bases between the two germline ends. Amplification of TCR beta CDR3 regions was performed using RNA transcripts as template. A first-round RT-PCR of the TCR CDR3 used the HTBI primer set. TCRdb passed the multiplex PCR reads through MiXCR, listing each CDR3 protein once. The data show fewer than 700,000 distinct CDR3 sequences, 17% seen once. This specimen belongs to a study of T cells in Graves' hyperthyroidism and ophthalmopathy. Study-level points and caveats: Among clonotypes expanded in thyroid above 0.001, most were also found in blood.

The clonotype was recovered from a woman aged 18-35 years with Graves' ophthalmopathy. The rearrangement uses TRBV20-1 and TRBJ1-4; D is undetermined. The material sequenced was blood. The CDR3 DNA reads as TGCAGTGCTACTTCTGACTTCGGGGAAAAACTGTTTTTT. Its translation: CSATSDFGEKLFF.